This entry describes one T cell receptor (beta chain). The table came from immunoSEQ multiplex PCR; TCRdb's copy has only in-frame clones and leaves some out. The sample lists 66,000 or so clones, approximately 97% occurring once. These data come from a study of cytomegalovirus exposure and HLA in healthy donors. This CDR3 is 16 amino acids long. Germline CDR1 MDHEN, CDR2 SYDVKM. Trimming shortened V by 3 bases and J by 0 bases, and 14 bases separated the two germline ends. The material sequenced was PBMCs. The TCR originated in a young woman in good health and CMV-seropositive. This rearrangement joins TRBV28 to TRBJ1-1, with unresolved D. The CDR3 DNA is TGTGCCAGCAGTTTGGCGTCGGCAGCGATGAACACTGAAGCTTTCTTT. It yields the protein CASSLASAAMNTEAFF. Drawing the rest from reference TRBV28 and TRBJ1-1, the complete variable domain is DVKVTQSSRYLVKRTGEKVFLECVQDMDHENMFWYRQDPGLGLRLIYFSYDVKMKEKGDIPEGYSVSREKKERFSLILESASTNQTSMYLCASSLASAAMNTEAFFGQGTRLTVV.